These T cell receptor beta chains were read from a single sample in a study of blood T cell repertoires in COVID-19. The method was immunoSEQ multiplex PCR; TCRdb's version includes in-frame clones alone and lacks a portion of them. The sample contains fewer than 200,000 clones, under 90% of which appear only once. Sequenced: PBMCs or T cells enriched from blood (not recorded which). These receptor sequences come from a man aged 55 to 70 who had recovered from COVID-19. Each CDR3 is given with its conserved first and last residue. A D gene is named only where the DNA matches it firmly. Not all rows give a size; the values are once, few, many and, for expanded clones, a class.

V gene	clone size	J gene	D gene	CDR3 protein	CDR3 DNA
TRBV6-4	-	TRBJ1-6	TRBD1	CASSERQGVSPLHF	TGTGCCAGCAGTGAAAGACAGGGGGTCTCACCCCTCCACTTT
TRBV28	once	TRBJ2-7	-	CASSLLGDMGSYEQYF	TGTGCCAGCAGTTTGTTGGGGGACATGGGATCCTACGAGCAGTACTTC
TRBV19	-	TRBJ2-7	-	CASSLNPQGYEQYF	TGTGCCAGTAGCCTGAACCCACAGGGCTACGAGCAGTACTTC
TRBV9	-	TRBJ2-7	TRBD2	CASSVAMAGAYEQYF	TGTGCCAGCAGCGTAGCTATGGCGGGGGCCTACGAGCAGTACTTC
TRBV9	once	TRBJ2-3	-	CASSVGVQPTDTQYF	TGTGCCAGCAGCGTAGGAGTACAGCCCACAGATACGCAGTATTTT
TRBV12-3/TRBV12-4	-	TRBJ2-5	-	CASSPPGETQYF	TGTGCCAGCAGCCCCCCCGGAGAGACCCAGTACTTC
TRBV2	few	TRBJ2-4	-	CASTRGNIQYF	TGTGCCAGCACAAGGGGAAACATTCAGTACTTC
TRBV2	few	TRBJ1-1	TRBD1	CASKGTGTGVPSTSLTEAFF	TGTGCGAGCAAGGGAACCGGGACAGGAGTACCATCCACTTCCCTCACTGAAGCTTTCTTT
TRBV3-1/TRBV3-2	-	TRBJ1-6	-	CASSQGQGGDSPLHF	TGTGCCAGCAGCCAGGGGCAGGGAGGGGATTCACCCCTCCACTTT
TRBV3-1/TRBV3-2	-	TRBJ2-5	-	CASSQGSRDQETQYF	TGTGCCAGCAGCCAAGGGTCGCGGGATCAAGAGACCCAGTACTTC
TRBV7-8	-	TRBJ1-6	-	CASSLGGAPPNSPLHF	TGTGCCAGCAGCTTAGGGGGAGCTCCTCCAAATTCACCCCTCCACTTT
TRBV28	-	TRBJ2-5	TRBD2	CASSSTGLAGVIETQYF	TGTGCCAGCAGTTCGACTGGACTAGCGGGAGTAATAGAGACCCAGTACTTC
TRBV28	-	TRBJ2-7	-	CASSLWGLYEQYF	TGTGCCAGCAGTTTATGGGGGCTTTACGAGCAGTACTTC
TRBV5-1	-	TRBJ2-1	TRBD2	CASSPSGGANEQFF	TGCGCCAGCAGCCCTAGCGGGGGGGCGAATGAGCAGTTCTTC
TRBV2	-	TRBJ2-2	-	CASSEDRLLNTGELFF	TGTGCCAGCAGTGAAGACCGACTCCTGAACACCGGGGAGCTGTTTTTT
TRBV5-4	-	TRBJ1-6	-	CASSLNRDRDSPLHF	TGTGCCAGCAGCTTAAACAGGGATAGAGATTCACCCCTCCACTTT
TRBV7-2	-	TRBJ2-3	TRBD2	CASSSGLAGGWADTQYF	TGTGCCAGCAGCTCCGGACTAGCGGGGGGTTGGGCAGATACGCAGTATTTT
TRBV6-5	-	TRBJ1-4	-	CASSVNSPNEKLFF	TGTGCCAGCAGCGTCAACAGTCCTAATGAAAAACTGTTTTTT
TRBV5-1	-	TRBJ2-7	TRBD2	CASSYSGSQSYEQYF	TGCGCCAGCAGCTATAGCGGGAGTCAGTCCTACGAGCAGTACTTC